The rows below give T cell receptor beta chains drawn from one sample of a study of T cell responses to AZD1222 COVID-19 vaccine. The table came from immunoSEQ multiplex PCR; TCRdb's copy has only in-frame clones and leaves some out. This sample has 120,000 to 150,000 clones, with around 88% found just once. The sequenced sample was peripheral blood, obtained on day 0 of AZD1222 vaccination. The receptors shown here come from an adult in good health. CDR3s include the opening cysteine and the closing phenylalanine or tryptophan. D genes are given only for firm matches. Only part of the rows carry a size: once, few, many, or a class if the clone is expanded.

d_gene | j_gene | v_gene | abundance | CDR3aa | CDR3nt
- | TRBJ1-2 | TRBV3-1/TRBV3-2 | - | CASSQLRGWDYGYTF | TGTGCCAGCAGCCAACTTAGGGGTTGGGACTATGGCTACACCTTC
- | TRBJ1-4 | TRBV28 | - | CASSLGEKLFF | TGTGCCAGCAGTTTGGGTGAAAAACTGTTTTTT
TRBD1 | TRBJ2-5 | TRBV4-3 | - | CASSEAGGLLETQYF | TGCGCCAGCAGCGAGGCAGGGGGCTTGTTGGAGACCCAGTACTTC
- | TRBJ1-1 | TRBV29-1 | - | CSAQWAMNTEAFF | TGCAGCGCCCAGTGGGCCATGAACACTGAAGCTTTCTTT
- | TRBJ2-2 | TRBV9 | - | CASSAQVGVRELFF | TGTGCCAGCAGCGCTCAAGTGGGAGTGAGGGAGCTGTTTTTT
- | TRBJ2-1 | TRBV5-1 | - | CASSLVRGGGHVFYNEQFF | TGCGCCAGCAGCTTGGTTCGGGGAGGGGGACATGTTTTCTACAATGAGCAGTTCTTC
- | TRBJ2-2 | TRBV7-3 | once | CASSLTPTGRTGELFF | TGTGCCAGCAGCTTAACGCCAACCGGACGTACCGGGGAGCTGTTTTTT
TRBD1 | TRBJ1-6 | TRBV23-1 | once | CASSQSRAGQENSPLHF | TGCGCCAGCAGTCAAAGTAGGGCAGGACAGGAAAATTCACCCCTCCACTTT
- | TRBJ1-1 | TRBV12-3/TRBV12-4 | - | CASSSRQGTEAFF | TGTGCCAGCAGTTCCCGGCAAGGGACTGAAGCTTTCTTT
- | TRBJ1-5 | TRBV21-1 | - | CASSTDRGNQPQHF | TGTGCCAGCAGCACGGACAGGGGCAATCAGCCCCAGCATTTT
- | TRBJ1-1 | TRBV28 | - | CASSSIGASVNTEAFF | TGTGCCAGCAGTTCTATTGGGGCCTCGGTGAACACTGAAGCTTTCTTT